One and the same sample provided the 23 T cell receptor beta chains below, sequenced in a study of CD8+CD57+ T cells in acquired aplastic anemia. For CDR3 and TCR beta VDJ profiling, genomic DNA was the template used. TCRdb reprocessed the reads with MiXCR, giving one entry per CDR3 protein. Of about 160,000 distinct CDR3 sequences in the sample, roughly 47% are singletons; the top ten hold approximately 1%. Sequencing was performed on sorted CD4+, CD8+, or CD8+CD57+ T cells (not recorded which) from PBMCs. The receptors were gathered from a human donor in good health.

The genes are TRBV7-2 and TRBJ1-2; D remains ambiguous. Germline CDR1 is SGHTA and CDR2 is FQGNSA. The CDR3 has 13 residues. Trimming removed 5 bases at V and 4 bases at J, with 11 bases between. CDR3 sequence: CASSRSGGYGYTF. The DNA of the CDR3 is TGTGCCAGCAGCCGGTCTGGAGGCTATGGCTACACCTTC.

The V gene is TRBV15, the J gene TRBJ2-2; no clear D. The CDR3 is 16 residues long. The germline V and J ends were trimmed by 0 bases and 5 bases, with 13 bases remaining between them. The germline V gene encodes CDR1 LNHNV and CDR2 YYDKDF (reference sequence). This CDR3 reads CATSREFGTATGELFF. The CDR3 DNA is TGTGCCACCAGCAGAGAATTCGGCACGGCAACCGGGGAGCTGTTTTTT.

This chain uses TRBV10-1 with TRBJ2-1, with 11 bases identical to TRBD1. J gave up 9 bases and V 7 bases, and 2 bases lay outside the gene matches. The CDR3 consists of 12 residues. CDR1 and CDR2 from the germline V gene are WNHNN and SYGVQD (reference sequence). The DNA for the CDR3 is TGCGCCAGCACGGACAGGGGGCGTGAGCAGTTCTTC. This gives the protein CASTDRGREQFF.

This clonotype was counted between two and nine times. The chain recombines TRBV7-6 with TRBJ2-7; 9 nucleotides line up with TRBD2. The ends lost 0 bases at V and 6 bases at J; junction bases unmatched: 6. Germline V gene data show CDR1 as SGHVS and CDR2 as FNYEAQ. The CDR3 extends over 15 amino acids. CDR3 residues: CASSLAAGGPFEQYF. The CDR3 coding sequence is TGTGCCAGCAGCTTAGCGGCGGGAGGGCCGTTCGAGCAGTACTTC.

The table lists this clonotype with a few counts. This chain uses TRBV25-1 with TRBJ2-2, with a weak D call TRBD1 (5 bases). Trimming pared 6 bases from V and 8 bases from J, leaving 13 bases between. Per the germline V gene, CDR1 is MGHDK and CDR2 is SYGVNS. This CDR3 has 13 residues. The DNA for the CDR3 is TGTGCCAGCAGGACAGCCCAAGTGGGGGAGCTGTTTTTT. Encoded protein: CASRTAQVGELFF.

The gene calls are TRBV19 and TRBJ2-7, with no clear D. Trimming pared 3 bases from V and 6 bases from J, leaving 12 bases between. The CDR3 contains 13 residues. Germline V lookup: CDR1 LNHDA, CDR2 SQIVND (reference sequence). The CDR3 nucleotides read TGTGCCAGTAGTATGATACCTCCCCTCGAGCAGTACTTC. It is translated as CASSMIPPLEQYF.

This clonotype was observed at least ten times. CDR3 coding DNA: TGTGCCAGCAGTTACTGGAGTGGGTACAATGAGCAGTTCTTC. Translation: CASSYWSGYNEQFF. The chain is built from TRBV6-5 and TRBJ2-1; D uncertain. This CDR3 region has 14 residues. Trimming cost V 1 base and J 4 bases, with 8 bases left between them. Germline V gene lookup returns CDR1 MNHEY and CDR2 SVGAGI.

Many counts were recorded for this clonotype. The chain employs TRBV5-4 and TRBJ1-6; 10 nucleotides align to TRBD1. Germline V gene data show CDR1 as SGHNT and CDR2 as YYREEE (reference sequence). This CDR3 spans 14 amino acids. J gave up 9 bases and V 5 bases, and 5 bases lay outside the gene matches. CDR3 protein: CASRSDRGISPLHF. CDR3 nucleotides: TGTGCCAGCAGATCGGACAGGGGGATTTCACCCCTCCACTTT.

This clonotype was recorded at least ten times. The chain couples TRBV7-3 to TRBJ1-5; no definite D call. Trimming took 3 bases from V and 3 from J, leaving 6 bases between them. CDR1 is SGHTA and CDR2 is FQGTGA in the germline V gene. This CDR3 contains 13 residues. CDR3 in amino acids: CASSFTLNQPQHF. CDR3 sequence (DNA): TGTGCCAGCAGCTTTACCCTCAATCAGCCCCAGCATTTT.

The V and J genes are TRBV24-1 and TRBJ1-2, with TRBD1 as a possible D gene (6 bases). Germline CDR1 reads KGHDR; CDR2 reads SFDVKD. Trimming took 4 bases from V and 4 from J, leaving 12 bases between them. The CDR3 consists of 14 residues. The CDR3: CATSDPGGAYGYTF. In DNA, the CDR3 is TGTGCCACCAGTGACCCGGGGGGGGCCTATGGCTACACCTTC.

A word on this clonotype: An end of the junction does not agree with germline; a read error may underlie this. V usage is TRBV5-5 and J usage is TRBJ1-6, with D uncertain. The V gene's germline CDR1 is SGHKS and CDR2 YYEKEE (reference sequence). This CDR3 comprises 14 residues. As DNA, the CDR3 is TGCGCCAGCAGCTTGTGTCAGGAGAATTCACCCCTCCACTTT. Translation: CASSLCQENSPLHF.

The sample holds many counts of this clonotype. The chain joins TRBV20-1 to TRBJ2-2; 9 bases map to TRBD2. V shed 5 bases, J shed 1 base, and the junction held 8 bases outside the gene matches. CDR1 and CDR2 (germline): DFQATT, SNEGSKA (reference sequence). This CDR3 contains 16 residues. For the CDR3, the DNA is TGCAGTGCTCCCGCGAGCGGGAGGAAGAACACCGGGGAGCTGTTTTTT. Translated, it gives CSAPASGRKNTGELFF.

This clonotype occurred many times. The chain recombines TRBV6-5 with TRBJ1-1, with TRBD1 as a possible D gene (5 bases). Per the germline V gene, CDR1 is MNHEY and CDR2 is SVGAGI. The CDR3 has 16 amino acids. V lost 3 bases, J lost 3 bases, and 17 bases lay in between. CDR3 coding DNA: TGTGCCAGCAGTTATCCACCGACAGACGTACACACTGAAGCTTTCTTT. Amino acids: CASSYPPTDVHTEAFF.

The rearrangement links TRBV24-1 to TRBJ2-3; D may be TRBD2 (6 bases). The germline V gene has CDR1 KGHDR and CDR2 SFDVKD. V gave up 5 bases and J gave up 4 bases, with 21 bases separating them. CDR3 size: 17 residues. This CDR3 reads CATSAAGPGRSADTQYF. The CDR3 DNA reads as TGTGCCACCAGTGCAGCGGGCCCCGGACGGTCGGCAGATACGCAGTATTTT.

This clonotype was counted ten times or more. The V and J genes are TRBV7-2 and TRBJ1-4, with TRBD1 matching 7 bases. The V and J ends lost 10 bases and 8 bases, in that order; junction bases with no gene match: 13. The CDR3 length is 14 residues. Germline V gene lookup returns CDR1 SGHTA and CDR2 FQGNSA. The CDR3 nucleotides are TGTGCCACCGCTGGGAGGGGGCAATCCGAAAAACTGTTTTTT. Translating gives CATAGRGQSEKLFF.

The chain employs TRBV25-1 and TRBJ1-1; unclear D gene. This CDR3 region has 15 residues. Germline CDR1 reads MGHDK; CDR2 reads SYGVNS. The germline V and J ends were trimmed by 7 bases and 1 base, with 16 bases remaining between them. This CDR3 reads CASMFGGGTNTEAFF. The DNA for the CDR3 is TGTGCCAGCATGTTTGGTGGCGGAACGAACACTGAAGCTTTCTTT.

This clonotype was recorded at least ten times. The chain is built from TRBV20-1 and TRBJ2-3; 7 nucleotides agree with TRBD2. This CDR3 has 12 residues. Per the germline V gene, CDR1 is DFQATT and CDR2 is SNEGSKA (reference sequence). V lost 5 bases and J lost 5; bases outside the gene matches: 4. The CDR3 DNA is TGCAGTGCTGCGGGAGAGGAAGATACGCAGTATTTT. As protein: CSAAGEEDTQYF.

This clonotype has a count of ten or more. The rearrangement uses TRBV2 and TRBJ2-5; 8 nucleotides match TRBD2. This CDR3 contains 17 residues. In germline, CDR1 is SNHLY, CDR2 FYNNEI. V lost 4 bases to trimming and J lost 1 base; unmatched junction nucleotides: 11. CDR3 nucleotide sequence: TGTGCCAGCAGTGTCCCAGCGGGGGCCCCCCTCCAAGAGACCCAGTACTTC. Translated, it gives CASSVPAGAPLQETQYF.

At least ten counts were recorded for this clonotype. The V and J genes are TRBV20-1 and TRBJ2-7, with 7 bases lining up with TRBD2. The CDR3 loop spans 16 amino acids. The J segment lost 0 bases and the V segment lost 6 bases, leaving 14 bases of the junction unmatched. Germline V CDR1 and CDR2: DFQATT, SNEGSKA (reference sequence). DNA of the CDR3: TGCAGTGCCTTTCAAGGTACGCGGGGGAGCTCCTACGAGCAGTACTTC. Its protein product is CSAFQGTRGSSYEQYF.

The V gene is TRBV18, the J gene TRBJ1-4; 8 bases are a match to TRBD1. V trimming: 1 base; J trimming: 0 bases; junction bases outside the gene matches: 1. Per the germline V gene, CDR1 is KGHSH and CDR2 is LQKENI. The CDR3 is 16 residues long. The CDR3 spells CASSPQTGATNEKLFF. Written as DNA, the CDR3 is TGTGCCAGCTCACCACAGACAGGGGCAACTAATGAAAAACTGTTTTTT.

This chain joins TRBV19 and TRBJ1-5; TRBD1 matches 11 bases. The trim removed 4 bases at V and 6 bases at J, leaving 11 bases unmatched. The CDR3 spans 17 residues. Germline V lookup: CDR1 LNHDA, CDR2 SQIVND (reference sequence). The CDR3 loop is CASSTRRDRGSGQPQHF. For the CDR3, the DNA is TGTGCCAGTAGTACCCGCCGGGACAGGGGGTCCGGTCAGCCCCAGCATTTT.

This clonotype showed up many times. The CDR3 sequence is CASSLAQVGNEQFF. The CDR3 nucleotides are TGTGCCAGCAGCTTAGCGCAGGTAGGGAATGAGCAGTTCTTC. The chain combines TRBV7-2 with TRBJ2-1; D unresolved. Trimming removed 0 bases from V and 7 bases from J, with 10 bases in between. The germline gives CDR1 SGHTA, CDR2 FQGNSA. The CDR3 is made up of 14 amino acids.

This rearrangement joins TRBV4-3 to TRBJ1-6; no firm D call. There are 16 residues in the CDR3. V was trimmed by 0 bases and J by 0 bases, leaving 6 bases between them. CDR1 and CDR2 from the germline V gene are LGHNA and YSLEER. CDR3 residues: CASSQEEISYNSPLHF. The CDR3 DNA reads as TGCGCCAGCAGCCAAGAAGAAATCTCCTATAATTCACCCCTCCACTTT.